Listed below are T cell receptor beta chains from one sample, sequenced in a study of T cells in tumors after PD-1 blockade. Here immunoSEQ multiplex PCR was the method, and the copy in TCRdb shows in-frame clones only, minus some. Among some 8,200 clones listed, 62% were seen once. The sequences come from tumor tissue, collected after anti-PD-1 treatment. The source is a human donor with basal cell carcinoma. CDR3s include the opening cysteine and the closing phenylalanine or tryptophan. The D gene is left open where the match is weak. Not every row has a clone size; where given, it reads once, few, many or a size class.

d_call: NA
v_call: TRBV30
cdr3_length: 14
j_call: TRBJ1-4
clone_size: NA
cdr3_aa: CAWSVGATNEKLFF
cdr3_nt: TGTGCCTGGAGTGTGGGGGCAACTAATGAAAAACTGTTTTTT

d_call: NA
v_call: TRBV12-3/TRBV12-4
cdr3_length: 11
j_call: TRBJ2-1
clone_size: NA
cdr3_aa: CASSLAGEQFF
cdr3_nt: TGTGCCAGCAGTTTAGCGGGAGAGCAGTTCTTC

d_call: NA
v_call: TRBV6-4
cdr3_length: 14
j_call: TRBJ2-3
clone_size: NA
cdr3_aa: CASSPGAGTDTQYF
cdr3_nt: TGTGCCAGCAGCCCGGGGGCCGGCACAGATACGCAGTATTTT

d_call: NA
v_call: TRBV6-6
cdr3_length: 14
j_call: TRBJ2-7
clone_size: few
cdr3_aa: CASRGTDSRYEQYF
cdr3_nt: TGTGCCAGCAGGGGAACGGACAGCCGCTACGAGCAGTACTTC

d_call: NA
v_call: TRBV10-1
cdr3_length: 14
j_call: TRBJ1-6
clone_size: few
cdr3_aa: CASRDSPGNSPLHF
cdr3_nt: TGCGCCAGCAGGGACAGCCCCGGGAATTCACCCCTCCACTTT

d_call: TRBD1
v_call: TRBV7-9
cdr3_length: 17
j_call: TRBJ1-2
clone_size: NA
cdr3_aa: CASSPRFLEGAWYGYTF
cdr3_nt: TGTGCCAGCAGCCCTCGGTTTCTTGAGGGGGCTTGGTACGGCTACACCTTC

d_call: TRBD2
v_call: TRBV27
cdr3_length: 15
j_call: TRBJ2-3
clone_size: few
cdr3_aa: CASSYLAGGEDTQYF
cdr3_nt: TGTGCCAGCAGTTACCTAGCGGGGGGAGAAGATACGCAGTATTTT

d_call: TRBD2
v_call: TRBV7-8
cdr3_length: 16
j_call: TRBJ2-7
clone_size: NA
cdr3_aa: CASSPTSGGRSYEQYF
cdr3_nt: TGTGCCAGCAGCCCAACAAGCGGGGGGCGCTCCTACGAGCAGTACTTC

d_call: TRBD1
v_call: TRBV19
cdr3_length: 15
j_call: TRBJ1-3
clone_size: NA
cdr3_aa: CASSIQGASGNTIYF
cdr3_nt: TGTGCCAGTAGTATCCAGGGGGCGTCTGGAAACACCATATATTTT

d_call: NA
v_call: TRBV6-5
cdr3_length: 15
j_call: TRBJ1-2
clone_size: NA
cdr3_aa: CASSYSVGPAYGYTF
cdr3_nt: TGTGCCAGCAGTTACTCAGTCGGCCCGGCCTATGGCTACACCTTC

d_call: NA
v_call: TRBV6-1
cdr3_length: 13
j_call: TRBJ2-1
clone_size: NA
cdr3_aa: CASSELIYNEQFF
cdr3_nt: TGTGCCAGCAGTGAGTTAATATACAATGAGCAGTTCTTC

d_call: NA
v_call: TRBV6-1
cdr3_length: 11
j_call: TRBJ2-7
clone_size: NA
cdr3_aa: CASSERAEQYF
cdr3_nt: TGTGCCAGCAGTGAACGGGCGGAGCAGTACTTC

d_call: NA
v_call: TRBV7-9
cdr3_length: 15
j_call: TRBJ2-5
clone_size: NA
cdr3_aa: CASSSSGTFGETQYF
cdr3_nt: TGTGCCAGCAGTTCAAGTGGGACGTTTGGTGAGACCCAGTACTTC

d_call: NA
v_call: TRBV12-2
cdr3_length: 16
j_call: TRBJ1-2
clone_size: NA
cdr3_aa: CASRYPCRGTAYGYTF
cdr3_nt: NA

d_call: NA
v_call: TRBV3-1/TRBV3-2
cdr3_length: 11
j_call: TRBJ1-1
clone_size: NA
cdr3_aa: CASSHVGEAFF
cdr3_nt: TGTGCCAGCAGCCACGTTGGTGAAGCTTTCTTT

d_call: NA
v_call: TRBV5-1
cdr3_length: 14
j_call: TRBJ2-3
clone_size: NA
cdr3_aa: CASRGWTSTDTQYF
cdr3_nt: TGCGCCAGCAGGGGCTGGACCAGCACAGATACGCAGTATTTT

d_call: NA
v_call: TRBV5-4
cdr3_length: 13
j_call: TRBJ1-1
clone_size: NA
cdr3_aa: CASSLEPGAEAFF
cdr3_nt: TGTGCCAGCAGCTTGGAACCAGGGGCTGAAGCTTTCTTT

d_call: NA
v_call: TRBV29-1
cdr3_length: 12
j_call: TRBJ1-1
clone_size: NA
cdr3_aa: CSVGWFNTEAFF
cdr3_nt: TGCAGCGTGGGGTGGTTTAACACTGAAGCTTTCTTT

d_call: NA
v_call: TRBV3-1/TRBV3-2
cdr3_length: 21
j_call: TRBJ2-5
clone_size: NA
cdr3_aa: CASSQFPNREGAVILQETQYF
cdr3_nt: TGTGCCAGCAGCCAATTCCCAAACAGGGAGGGGGCAGTTATCCTTCAAGAGACCCAGTACTTC

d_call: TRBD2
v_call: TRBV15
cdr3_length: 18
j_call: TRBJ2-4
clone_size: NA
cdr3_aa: CAPRRPGGRAGGYDIQYF
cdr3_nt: TGCGCCCCCCGCAGGCCGGGGGGCCGAGCGGGGGGGTATGACATTCAGTACTTC

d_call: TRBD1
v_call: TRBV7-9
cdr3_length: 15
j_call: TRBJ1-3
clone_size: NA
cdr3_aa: CASSPTGVRGNTIYF
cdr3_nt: TGTGCCAGCAGCCCCACAGGGGTAAGAGGAAACACCATATATTTT

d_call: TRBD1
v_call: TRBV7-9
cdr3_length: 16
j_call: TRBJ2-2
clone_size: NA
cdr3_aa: CASSLVTGANTGELFF
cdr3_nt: TGTGCCAGCAGCTTAGTTACAGGGGCGAACACCGGGGAGCTGTTTTTT

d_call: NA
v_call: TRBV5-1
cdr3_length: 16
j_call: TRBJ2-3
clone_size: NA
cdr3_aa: CASSLEERLSTDTQYF
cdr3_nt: TGCGCCAGCAGCTTGGAGGAGCGGCTTAGCACAGATACGCAGTATTTT

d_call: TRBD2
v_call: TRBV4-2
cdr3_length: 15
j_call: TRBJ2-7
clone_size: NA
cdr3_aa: CASSQDLRGDYEQYF
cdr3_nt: TGTGCCAGCAGCCAAGATCTTCGGGGGGACTACGAGCAGTACTTC

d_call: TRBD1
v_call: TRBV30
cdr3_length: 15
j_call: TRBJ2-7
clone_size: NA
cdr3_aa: CACRSHQGASYEQYF
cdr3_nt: TGTGCCTGTCGCTCCCATCAGGGGGCATCCTACGAGCAGTACTTC

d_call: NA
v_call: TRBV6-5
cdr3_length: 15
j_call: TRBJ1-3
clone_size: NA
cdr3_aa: CASIRFGLTGNTIYF
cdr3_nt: TGTGCCAGCATCCGATTCGGGCTTACTGGAAACACCATATATTTT

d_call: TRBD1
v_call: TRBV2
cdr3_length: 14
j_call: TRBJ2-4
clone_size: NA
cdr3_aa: CASSGGQGEDIQYF
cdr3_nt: TGTGCCAGCAGTGGAGGACAGGGGGAGGACATTCAGTACTTC

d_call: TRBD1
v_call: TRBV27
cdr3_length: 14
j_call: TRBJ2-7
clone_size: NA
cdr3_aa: CASHPGTVSYEQYF
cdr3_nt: TGTGCTTCACACCCCGGGACAGTCTCCTACGAGCAGTACTTC

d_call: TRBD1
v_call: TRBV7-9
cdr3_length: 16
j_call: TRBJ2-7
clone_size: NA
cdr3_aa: CASSLAPRDSSYEQYF
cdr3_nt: TGTGCCAGCAGCTTGGCACCCAGGGACAGCTCCTACGAGCAGTACTTC

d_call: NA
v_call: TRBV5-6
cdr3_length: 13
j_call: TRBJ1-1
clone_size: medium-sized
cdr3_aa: CASSLGHNTEAFF
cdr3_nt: TGTGCCAGCAGCTTGGGCCATAACACTGAAGCTTTCTTT

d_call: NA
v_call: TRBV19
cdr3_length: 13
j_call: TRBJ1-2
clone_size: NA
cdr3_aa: CASSEGRNYGYTF
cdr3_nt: TGTGCCAGTAGTGAGGGACGGAACTATGGCTACACCTTC

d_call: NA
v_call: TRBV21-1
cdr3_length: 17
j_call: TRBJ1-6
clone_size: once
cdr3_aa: CASSKVKGTGHNSPLHF
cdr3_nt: TGTGCCAGCAGCAAAGTAAAGGGGACAGGGCATAATTCACCCCTCCACTTT

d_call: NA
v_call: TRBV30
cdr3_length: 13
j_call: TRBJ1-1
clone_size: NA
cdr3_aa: CAWSRDLNTEAFF
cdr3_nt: TGTGCCTGGAGTAGGGATCTGAACACTGAAGCTTTCTTT

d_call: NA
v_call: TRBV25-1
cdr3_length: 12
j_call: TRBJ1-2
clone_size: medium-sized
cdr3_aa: CASSGTVYGYTF
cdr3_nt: TGTGCCAGCAGTGGGACGGTCTATGGCTACACCTTC

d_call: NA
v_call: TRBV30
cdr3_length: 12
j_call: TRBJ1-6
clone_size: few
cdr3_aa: CAWNLGNSPLHF
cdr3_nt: TGTGCCTGGAACCTGGGTAATTCACCCCTCCACTTT

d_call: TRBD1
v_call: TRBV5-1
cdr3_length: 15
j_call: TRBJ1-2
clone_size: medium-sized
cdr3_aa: CASSSIQGQNYGYTF
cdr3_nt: TGCGCCAGCAGCTCCATTCAGGGACAGAACTATGGCTACACCTTC

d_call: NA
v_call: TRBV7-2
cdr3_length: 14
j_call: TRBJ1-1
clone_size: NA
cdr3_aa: CASSLRGWNTEAFF
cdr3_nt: TGTGCCAGCAGCTTAAGGGGATGGAACACTGAAGCTTTCTTT

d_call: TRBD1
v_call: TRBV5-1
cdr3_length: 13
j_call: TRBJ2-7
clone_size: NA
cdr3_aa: CASRRTGGYEQYF
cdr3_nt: TGCGCCAGCAGGAGGACAGGGGGATACGAGCAGTACTTC

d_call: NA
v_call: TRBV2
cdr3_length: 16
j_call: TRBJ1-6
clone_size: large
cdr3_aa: CASSEVGQGYNSPLHF
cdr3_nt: TGTGCCAGCAGTGAAGTTGGTCAGGGGTATAATTCACCCCTCCACTTT

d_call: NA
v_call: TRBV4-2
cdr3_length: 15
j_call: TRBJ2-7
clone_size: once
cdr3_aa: CASSQAGTFAYEQYF
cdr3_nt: TGTGCCAGCAGCCAAGCTGGGACTTTCGCCTACGAGCAGTACTTC

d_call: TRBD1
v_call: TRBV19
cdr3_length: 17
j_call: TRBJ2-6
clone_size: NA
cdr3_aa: CASSETGGGGGANVLTF
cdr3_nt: TGTGCCAGTAGTGAGACAGGGGGCGGGGGTGGGGCCAACGTCCTGACTTTC

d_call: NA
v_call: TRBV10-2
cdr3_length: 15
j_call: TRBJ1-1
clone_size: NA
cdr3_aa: CASKPPGGMNTEAFF
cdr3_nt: TGCGCCAGTAAACCCCCGGGGGGGATGAACACTGAAGCTTTCTTT

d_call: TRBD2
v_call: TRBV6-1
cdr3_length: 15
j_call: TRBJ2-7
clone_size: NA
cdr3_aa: CASSEDGGGAYEQYF
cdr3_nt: TGTGCCAGCAGTGAAGACGGCGGGGGGGCCTACGAGCAGTACTTC

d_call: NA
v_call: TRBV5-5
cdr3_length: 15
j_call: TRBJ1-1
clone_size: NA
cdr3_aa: CASSLADSLSFEAFF
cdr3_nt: TGTGCCAGCAGCTTGGCGGACAGCCTTTCCTTTGAAGCTTTCTTT

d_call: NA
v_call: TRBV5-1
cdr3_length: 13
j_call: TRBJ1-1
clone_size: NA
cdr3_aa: CASTTGMNTEAFF
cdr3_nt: TGCGCCAGCACTACAGGGATGAACACTGAAGCTTTCTTT

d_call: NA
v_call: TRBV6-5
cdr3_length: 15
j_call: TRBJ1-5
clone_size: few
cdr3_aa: CASSYSLEGEQPQHF
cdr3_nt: TGTGCCAGCAGTTACTCGTTGGAGGGAGAGCAGCCCCAGCATTTT

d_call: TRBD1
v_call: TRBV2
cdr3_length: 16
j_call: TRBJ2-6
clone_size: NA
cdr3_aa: CASSTIGGFGANVLTF
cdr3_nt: TGTGCCAGCAGTACCATAGGGGGCTTTGGGGCCAACGTCCTGACTTTC

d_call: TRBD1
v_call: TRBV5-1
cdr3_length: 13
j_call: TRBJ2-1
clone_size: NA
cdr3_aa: CASRGQGAHEQFF
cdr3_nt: TGCGCCAGCAGGGGACAGGGGGCCCATGAGCAGTTCTTC

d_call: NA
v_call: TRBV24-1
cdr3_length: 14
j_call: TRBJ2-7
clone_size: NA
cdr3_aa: CATSDSGKSYEQYF
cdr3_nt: TGTGCCACCAGTGATTCTGGAAAGTCCTACGAGCAGTACTTC

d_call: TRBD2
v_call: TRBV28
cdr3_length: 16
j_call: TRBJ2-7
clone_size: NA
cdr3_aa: CASSLVSGGLVNEQYF
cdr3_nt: TGTGCCAGCAGTTTAGTTAGCGGGGGGTTGGTGAACGAGCAGTACTTC

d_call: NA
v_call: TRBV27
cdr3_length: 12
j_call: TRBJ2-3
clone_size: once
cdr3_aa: CASSPGSDTQYF
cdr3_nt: TGTGCCAGCAGTCCCGGATCAGATACGCAGTATTTT

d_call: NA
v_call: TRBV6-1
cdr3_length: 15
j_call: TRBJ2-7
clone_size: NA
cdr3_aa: CASSESGSVSYEQYF
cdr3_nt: TGTGCCAGCAGTGAATCAGGGTCAGTATCATACGAGCAGTACTTC

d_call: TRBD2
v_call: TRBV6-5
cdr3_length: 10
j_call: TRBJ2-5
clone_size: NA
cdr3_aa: CAGGGETQYF
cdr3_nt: TGTGCGGGGGGGGGAGAGACCCAGTACTTC

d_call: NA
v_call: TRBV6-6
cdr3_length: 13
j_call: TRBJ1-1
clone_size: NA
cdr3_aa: CASSYKENTEAFF
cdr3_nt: TGTGCCAGCAGTTACAAAGAGAACACTGAAGCTTTCTTT

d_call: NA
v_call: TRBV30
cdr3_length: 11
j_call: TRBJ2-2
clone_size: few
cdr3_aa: CAWSQIGELFF
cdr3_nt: TGTGCCTGGAGTCAGATCGGGGAGCTGTTTTTT

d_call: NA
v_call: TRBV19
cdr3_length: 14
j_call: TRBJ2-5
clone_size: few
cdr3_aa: CASSMLGLQETQYF
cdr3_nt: TGTGCCAGTAGTATGCTAGGGCTACAAGAGACCCAGTACTTC

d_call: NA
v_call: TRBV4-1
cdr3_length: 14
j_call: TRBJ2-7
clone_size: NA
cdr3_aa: CASSLSSGAYEQYF
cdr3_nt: TGCGCCAGCAGCCTGTCCTCAGGGGCCTACGAGCAGTACTTC

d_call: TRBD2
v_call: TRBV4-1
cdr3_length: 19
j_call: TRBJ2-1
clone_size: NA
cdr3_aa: CASSQDTLAGANSYNEQFF
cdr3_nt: TGCGCCAGCAGCCAAGACACACTAGCGGGGGCAAACTCCTACAATGAGCAGTTCTTC

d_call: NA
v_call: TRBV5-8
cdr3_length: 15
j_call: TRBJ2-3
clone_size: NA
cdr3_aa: CASSLVTVGTDTQYF
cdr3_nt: TGTGCCAGCAGCTTGGTGACAGTTGGCACAGATACGCAGTATTTT